These T cell receptor beta chains were read from a single sample in a study of sequential checkpoint blockade in melanoma. The method was immunoSEQ multiplex PCR; TCRdb's version includes in-frame clones alone and lacks a portion of them. The repertoire has approximately 28,000 clones, about 83% of them found once; the top ten carry less than 20%. The sample was CD8+ T cells sorted from blood (inferred from file names), taken from a patient given nivolumab and ipilimumab in sequence. The receptors derive from a human donor with melanoma. Each CDR3 is given with its conserved first and last residue. A D gene is named only where the DNA matches it firmly. Size tells how often a clone was seen (once, few, many) or the class of an expanded clone, and some rows leave it out.

>TRBV10-3|once|TRBD2|TRBJ2-7
CAIKMISGRGDYEQYF
TGTGCCATCAAGATGATTAGCGGGAGGGGGGACTACGAGCAGTACTTC
>TRBV9|.|.|TRBJ2-7
CASSVSPGQGSHEQYF
TGTGCCAGCAGCGTCTCTCCCGGGCAGGGGTCCCACGAGCAGTACTTC
>TRBV10-3|few|.|TRBJ2-7
CAIAEGSGEQYF
TGTGCCATCGCTGAGGGTTCTGGCGAGCAGTACTTC
>TRBV27|.|TRBD2|TRBJ2-5
CASSSLLGTSGGETQYF
TGTGCCAGCAGTTCGCTTTTGGGGACTAGCGGGGGAGAGACCCAGTACTTC
>TRBV19|.|.|TRBJ1-1
CASSMGIQGVTEAFF
TGTGCCAGTAGTATGGGGATTCAGGGTGTTACTGAAGCTTTCTTT
>TRBV21-1|.|.|TRBJ1-1
CASSPGSVMNTEAFF
TGTGCCAGCAGCCCCGGGTCCGTCATGAACACTGAAGCTTTCTTT
>TRBV9|.|.|TRBJ2-5
CASSPNPAWETQYF
TGTGCCAGCAGCCCGAACCCAGCGTGGGAGACCCAGTACTTC
>TRBV6-5|once|TRBD1|TRBJ2-2
CASKTGNSNTGELFF
TGTGCCAGCAAGACAGGGAATTCGAACACCGGGGAGCTGTTTTTT
>TRBV9|.|.|TRBJ2-5
CASSLSEIETQYF
TGTGCCAGCAGCCTAAGTGAGATCGAGACCCAGTACTTC
>TRBV5-4|.|.|TRBJ1-2
CASSQDRLTGYYTF
TGCGCCAGCAGCCAAGATCGTTTAACAGGTTACTACACCTTC
>TRBV5-6|.|TRBD1|TRBJ2-1
CASSSGQSNNEQFF
TGTGCCAGCAGCTCGGGACAGTCCAACAATGAGCAGTTCTTC
>TRBV6-1|.|.|TRBJ1-2
CASSEPGTPGRYGYTF
TGTGCCAGCAGTGAGCCGGGGACACCAGGACGATATGGCTACACCTTC
>TRBV10-1|.|.|TRBJ2-7
CASEGGGRSSYEQYF
TGCGCCAGCGAGGGGGGGGGCCGGAGCTCCTACGAGCAGTACTTC
>TRBV27|.|.|TRBJ2-7
CASSADLFSYEQYF
TGTGCCAGCAGTGCCGACTTGTTCTCCTACGAGCAGTACTTC
>TRBV6-5|few|TRBD1|TRBJ2-7
CASSYPGQAYEQYF
TGTGCCAGCAGTTACCCGGGACAGGCCTACGAGCAGTACTTC
>TRBV9|.|.|TRBJ2-7
CASSVGWGDYEQYF
TGTGCCAGCAGCGTGGGTTGGGGGGACTACGAGCAGTACTTC